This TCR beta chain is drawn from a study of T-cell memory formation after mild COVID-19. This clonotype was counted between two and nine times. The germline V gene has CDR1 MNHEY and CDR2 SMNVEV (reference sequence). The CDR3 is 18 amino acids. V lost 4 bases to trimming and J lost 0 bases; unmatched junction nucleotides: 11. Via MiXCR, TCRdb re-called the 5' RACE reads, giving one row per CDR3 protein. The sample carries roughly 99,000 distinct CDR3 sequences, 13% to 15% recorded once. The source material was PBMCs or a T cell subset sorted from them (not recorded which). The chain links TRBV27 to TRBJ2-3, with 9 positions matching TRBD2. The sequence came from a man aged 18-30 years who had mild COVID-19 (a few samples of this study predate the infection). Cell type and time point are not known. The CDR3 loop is CASSSQIAGAMSTDTQYF. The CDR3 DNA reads TGTGCCAGCAGTTCACAAATAGCGGGGGCTATGAGCACAGATACGCAGTATTTT.